Listed here are 25 T cell receptor beta chains from one sample, sequenced in a study of cytomegalovirus exposure and HLA in healthy donors. PCR involved 60 Vbeta and 13 Jbeta primers. Produced via immunoSEQ multiplex PCR; TCRdb's table is partial and in-frame only. In the table there are 210,000 or so clones, over 65% of which are singletons. The sample taken for sequencing was PBMCs. These receptors all stem from a woman aged 55 to 70 in good health and CMV-seropositive.

The chain uses TRBV4-1 and TRBJ1-5; TRBD1 might be the D (6 bases). There are 16 residues in the CDR3. CDR1 and CDR2 (germline): MGHRA, YSYEKL. The V end lost 0 bases, the J end lost 2 bases, and 11 bases lay between the germline ends. CDR3 coding DNA: TGCGCCAGCAGCCAAGACGGGGGGCTAGGCAATCAGCCCCAGCATTTT. Translated, it gives CASSQDGGLGNQPQHF.

Comment on this clone: One end of the junction varies from germline; a read error may be responsible. Other DNA sequences in the sample encode the same CDR3. The CDR3 nucleotides read TGTGCCAGCACCATACAACAGGGAAGCGGCGTCTATTCCCCCCTCCACTTT. This sequence encodes CASTIQQGSGVYSPLHF. The chain couples TRBV27 to TRBJ1-6; D perhaps matches TRBD1 (6 bases). This CDR3 spans 17 amino acids. The germline CDR1 and CDR2 sequences are MNHEY and SMNVEV (reference sequence).

The chain uses TRBV9 and TRBJ1-1; D is undetermined. The CDR3 length is 13 residues. Germline values: CDR1 SGDLS, CDR2 YYNGEE. V was cut by 4 bases and J by 4 bases, with 11 bases left in between. The CDR3 loop reads CASSFDPGTEAFF. As DNA, the CDR3 is TGTGCCAGCAGCTTCGACCCAGGCACTGAAGCTTTCTTT. Together with reference TRBV9 and TRBJ1-1, the CDR3 gives the full variable domain: DSGVTQTPKHLITATGQRVTLRCSPRSGDLSVYWYQQSLDQGLQFLIQYYNGEERAKGNILERFSAQQFPDLHSELNLSSLELGDSALYFCASSFDPGTEAFFGQGTRLTVV.

The genes are TRBV5-4 and TRBJ2-7; 10 bases match TRBD1. The CDR3 totals 15 residues. V was clipped by 5 bases and J by 7 bases; unmatched bases: 12. Germline assignment: CDR1 SGHNT and CDR2 YYREEE (reference sequence). CDR3 protein: CASSYNPDRGNEQYF. The DNA for the CDR3 is TGTGCCAGCAGTTACAACCCGGACAGGGGGAATGAGCAGTACTTC.

The chain joins TRBV28 to TRBJ1-1, with a possible D match to TRBD1 (5 bases). Trimming took off 5 bases at V and 3 bases at J, with 16 bases between the two ends. This CDR3 has 15 amino acids. CDR1 is MDHEN, CDR2 SYDVKM, per germline. The CDR3 DNA follows: TGTGCCAGCAGTCCACGCGGGGGAGGGGACACTGAAGCTTTCTTT. Protein product: CASSPRGGGDTEAFF.

This clone was recorded only once. This chain joins TRBV29-1 and TRBJ2-5, with D tentatively TRBD1 (5 bases). The CDR3 has 15 residues. The ends were cut back, 6 bases at V and 0 bases at J, with 17 bases in the middle. Per germline, CDR1 SQVTM and CDR2 ANQGSEA. The CDR3, as DNA: TGCAGCGTACAAACCTCGACAGCGTACCAAGAGACCCAGTACTTC. As protein: CSVQTSTAYQETQYF.

The gene calls are TRBV28 and TRBJ2-7; no firm D call. The CDR3 is 11 amino acids. The germline gives CDR1 MDHEN, CDR2 SYDVKM. V was pared by 6 bases and J by 6 bases, with 9 bases between. The chain's CDR3 is CASRAPLEQYF. CDR3 DNA sequence: TGTGCCAGCAGGGCCCCCCTCGAGCAGTACTTC.

The rearrangement uses TRBV7-8 and TRBJ1-2; 7 nucleotides match TRBD1. The CDR3 consists of 15 residues. Germline lookup yields CDR1 SGHVS and CDR2 FQNEAQ. Trimming took 3 bases from V and 8 from J; bases not matched to a gene: 12. The CDR3 bases are TGTGCCAGCAGCTTGGGGACAGCGTCTGGTCAGGGCTACACCTTC. Translating it yields CASSLGTASGQGYTF.

The chain has TRBV5-1 and TRBJ2-6; weak D call: TRBD2 (6 bases). The length of the CDR3 is 16 residues. CDR1 is SGHRS, CDR2 YFSETQ, per germline. V dropped 4 bases and J dropped 0 bases, with 11 bases sitting between them. This chain's CDR3 is CASSLGGLSGANVLTF. CDR3 DNA: TGCGCCAGCAGCCTGGGGGGACTCTCTGGGGCCAACGTCCTGACTTTC.

This chain uses TRBV7-9 with TRBJ1-2, with 12 bases identical to TRBD1. The CDR3 consists of 15 residues. The J segment lost 7 bases and the V segment lost 5 bases, leaving 8 bases of the junction unmatched. The germline CDR1 and CDR2 sequences are SEHNR and FQNEAQ (reference sequence). CDR3 coding DNA: TGTGCCAGCAGCGTCTCGGGACAGGGGGCGAGTGGCTACACCTTC. It yields the protein CASSVSGQGASGYTF.

This clone was observed a handful of times. The junction departs from germline at one end; a sequencing error may be responsible. The chain recombines TRBV2 with TRBJ2-7; a possible D gene is TRBD2 (5 bases). The germline CDR1 and CDR2 sequences are SNHLY and FYNNEI. The CDR3 length is 12 residues. The CDR3 sequence is CASSEGGSPRDF. CDR3 bases: TGTGCCAGCAGTGAAGGTGGCAGCCCGAGGGACTTC.

This chain joins TRBV5-6 and TRBJ2-3; 8 nucleotides line up with TRBD1. The junction had 7 bases not matched to a gene; V was cut back by 4 bases and J by 3 bases. CDR1 and CDR2 from the germline V gene are SGHDT and YYEEEE. This CDR3 has 15 amino acids. The CDR3 DNA is TGTGCCAGCAGCCCCAGGGGGCCCGGGACAGATACGCAGTATTTT. Translating it yields CASSPRGPGTDTQYF. The whole variable domain, filled in from reference TRBV5-6 and TRBJ2-3, reads DAGVTQSPTHLIKTRGQQVTLRCSPKSGHDTVSWYQQALGQGPQFIFQYYEEEERQRGNFPDRFSGHQFPNYSSELNVNALLLGDSALYLCASSPRGPGTDTQYFGPGTRLTVL.

The rearrangement uses TRBV10-3 and TRBJ2-1; TRBD1 is a possible D gene (6 bases). Germline CDR1 ENHRY, CDR2 SYGVKD. The length of the CDR3 is 14 residues. Between the trimmed V and J ends, which lost 6 bases and 5 bases, there was a span of 14 bases. The DNA of the CDR3 is TGTGCCATCAGGGGTATGGGGACAAACAATGAGCAGTTCTTC. Amino acid sequence: CAIRGMGTNNEQFF.

This chain links TRBV5-4 with TRBJ2-3; D may be TRBD2 (6 bases). Germline V lookup: CDR1 SGHNT, CDR2 YYREEE (reference sequence). Between the trimmed V and J ends, which lost 0 bases and 4 bases, there was a span of 15 bases. CDR3 size: 16 residues. The CDR3 spells CASSLGPGDLADTQYF. The CDR3 DNA reads as TGTGCCAGCAGCTTGGGGCCGGGGGACTTAGCAGATACGCAGTATTTT. The full variable domain, completed using reference TRBV5-4 and TRBJ2-3, is ETGVTQSPTHLIKTRGQQVTLRCSSQSGHNTVSWYQQALGQGPQFIFQYYREEENGRGNFPPRFSGLQFPNYSSELNVNALELDDSALYLCASSLGPGDLADTQYFGPGTRLTVL.

The chain joins TRBV27 to TRBJ2-5, with 11 bases matching TRBD2. V was clipped by 2 bases and J by 0 bases; unmatched bases: 11. Germline V gene data show CDR1 as MNHEY and CDR2 as SMNVEV (reference sequence). CDR3 length equals 19 residues. This CDR3 is CASSLLAGGATTHQETQYF. The CDR3 DNA follows: TGTGCCAGCAGTTTACTAGCGGGGGGCGCAACGACACACCAAGAGACCCAGTACTTC.

This rearrangement joins TRBV11-1 to TRBJ2-1, with TRBD1 matching 8 bases. The CDR3 covers 15 residues. V trimming: 5 bases; J trimming: 7 bases; junction bases outside the gene matches: 10. Germline-derived CDR1 and CDR2 are SGHAT and FQDESV (reference sequence). The CDR3 loop is CASSPDRELRNEQFF. In DNA form, the CDR3 reads TGTGCCAGCAGCCCGGACAGGGAATTGAGGAATGAGCAGTTCTTC. Together with reference TRBV11-1 and TRBJ2-1, the CDR3 gives the full variable domain: EAEVAQSPRYKITEKSQAVAFWCDPISGHATLYWYRQILGQGPELLVQFQDESVVDDSQLPKDRFSAERLKGVDSTLKIQPAELGDSAMYLCASSPDRELRNEQFFGPGTRLTVL.

The rearrangement uses TRBV6-5 and TRBJ2-7, with D perhaps TRBD2 (5 bases). Trimming stripped 6 bases from V and 0 bases from J, with 12 bases between. The CDR3 is 14 residues long. Germline assignment: CDR1 MNHEY and CDR2 SVGAGI. In nucleotides, the CDR3 is TGTGCCAGCAGCCTCGGGGTGGGCTCCTACGAGCAGTACTTC. It codes for CASSLGVGSYEQYF.

The chain recombines TRBV5-4 with TRBJ2-7; D might be TRBD2 (6 bases). The V gene lost 4 bases and the J gene lost 2 bases, with 16 bases spanning the gap. This CDR3 is built from 15 residues. Germline loops: CDR1 SGHNT, CDR2 YYREEE (reference sequence). The CDR3 protein is CASSPSGYNTYEQYF. For the CDR3, the DNA is TGTGCCAGCAGCCCAAGCGGGTACAATACCTACGAGCAGTACTTC.

This chain links TRBV5-6 with TRBJ1-1, with 9 bases lining up with TRBD1. Germline assignment: CDR1 SGHDT and CDR2 YYEEEE. V was pared by 0 bases and J by 6 bases, with 9 bases of the junction left unmatched. The CDR3 runs to 16 residues. The DNA for the CDR3 is TGTGCCAGCAGCTTGGGGGACAGGGTCTCCCTGGCTGAAGCTTTCTTT. Amino acids: CASSLGDRVSLAEAFF.

This rearrangement joins TRBV5-1 to TRBJ2-7; D perhaps matches TRBD2 (6 bases). Trimming stripped 0 bases from V and 0 bases from J, with 13 bases between. The length of the CDR3 is 16 residues. CDR1 and CDR2 from the germline V gene are SGHRS and YFSETQ. The CDR3 region is CASSLVPSAISYEQYF. The CDR3 DNA follows: TGCGCCAGCAGCTTGGTCCCTAGCGCGATCTCCTACGAGCAGTACTTC.

The chain joins TRBV6-5 to TRBJ2-1, with D possibly TRBD1 on 5 matching bases. Per germline, CDR1 MNHEY and CDR2 SVGAGI. CDR3 length equals 14 residues. Between the trimmed V and J ends, which lost 5 bases and 7 bases, there was a span of 15 bases. Written as DNA, the CDR3 is TGTGCCAGCAGTCCCCCGGACACTTATAATGAGCAGTTCTTC. Its translation: CASSPPDTYNEQFF.

The genes are TRBV10-1 and TRBJ2-3; 13 bases align to TRBD2. This CDR3 has 20 residues. The junction had 20 bases not matched to a gene; V was cut back by 3 bases and J by 8 bases. Germline V gene sequence: CDR1 WNHNN, CDR2 SYGVQD (reference sequence). The CDR3 DNA reads TGCGCCAGCAGTGACTACGGACTAGCGGGAGCTGAGTTGTTGAGGGTTACGCAGTATTTT. Protein sequence: CASSDYGLAGAELLRVTQYF.

The chain links TRBV5-4 to TRBJ1-1; perhaps TRBD1 as D (6 bases). Germline V gene lookup returns CDR1 SGHNT and CDR2 YYREEE (reference sequence). The CDR3 loop spans 13 amino acids. V was cut by 3 bases and J by 9 bases, with 15 bases left in between. The CDR3 loop is CASSWNREGKAFF. The CDR3 DNA sequence: TGTGCCAGCAGCTGGAACAGGGAGGGGAAAGCTTTCTTT.

The CDR3 region is CATSGRTGGSYYGYTF. Written as DNA, the CDR3 is TGTGCCACCAGCGGGAGGACAGGGGGTTCGTACTATGGCTACACCTTC. The gene calls are TRBV15 and TRBJ1-2, with 10 bases that match TRBD1. J was trimmed by 3 bases and V by 5 bases; bases with no gene match: 9. Germline CDR1 reads LNHNV; CDR2 reads YYDKDF (reference sequence). CDR3 size: 16 residues. Looking up the rest from reference TRBV15 and TRBJ1-2 gives the full variable domain: DAMVIQNPRYQVTQFGKPVTLSCSQTLNHNVMYWYQQKSSQAPKLLFHYYDKDFNNEADTPDNFQSRRPNTSFCFLDIRSPGLGDTAMYLCATSGRTGGSYYGYTFGSGTRLTVV.

This clone was recorded a few times. The rearrangement uses TRBV5-1 and TRBJ2-1, with D perhaps matching TRBD1 (6 bases). The CDR3 spans 14 residues. Trimming removed 3 bases at V and 4 bases at J, with 11 bases between. Germline lookup yields CDR1 SGHRS and CDR2 YFSETQ. This chain's CDR3 is CASSWMTGYNEQFF. Written as DNA, the CDR3 is TGCGCCAGCAGCTGGATGACAGGTTACAATGAGCAGTTCTTC. Filled out from reference TRBV5-1 and TRBJ2-1, the complete variable domain reads KAGVTQTPRYLIKTRGQQVTLSCSPISGHRSVSWYQQTPGQGLQFLFEYFSETQRNKGNFPGRFSGRQFSNSRSEMNVSTLELGDSALYLCASSWMTGYNEQFFGPGTRLTVL.